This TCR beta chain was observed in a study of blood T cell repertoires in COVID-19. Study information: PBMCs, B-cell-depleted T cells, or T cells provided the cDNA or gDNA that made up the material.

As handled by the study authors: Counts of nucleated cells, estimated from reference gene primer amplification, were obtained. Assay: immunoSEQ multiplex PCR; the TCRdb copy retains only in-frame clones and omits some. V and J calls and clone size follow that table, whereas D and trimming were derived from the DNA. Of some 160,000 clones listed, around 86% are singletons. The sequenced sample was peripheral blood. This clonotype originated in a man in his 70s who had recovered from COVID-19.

The DNA for the CDR3 is TGTGCCAGCAGCTCCGGGACAGGGGTTAATCAGCCCCAGCATTTT. Translating gives CASSSGTGVNQPQHF. The chain uses TRBV25-1 and TRBJ1-5, with TRBD1 matching 10 bases. CDR1 and CDR2 from the germline V gene are MGHDK and SYGVNS. The V gene end was trimmed by 6 bases and the J gene end by 4 bases; junction bases not matched to a gene: 6. This CDR3 contains 15 residues.